These 17 T cell receptor beta chains originate from one sample sequenced in a study of cytotoxic CD8 clonotypes in ibrutinib-treated CLL (dated by TCRdb to 2020 to 2022). The receptor library was made with the immunoSEQ multiplex PCR assay. TCRdb re-hosts the immuneACCESS table, in-frame sequences only. Its copies lack some clones; in the studies checked, an unresolved V gene accounts for under half of them, and the cause for the rest is not known. The sample table holds about 34,000 clones, of which approximately 69% were seen once. The ten largest account for about a quarter of the sample. The sequenced sample was PBMCs, obtained before ibrutinib treatment. These TCRs come from a human donor with chronic lymphocytic leukemia.

The chain links TRBV9 to TRBJ2-3; D may be TRBD1 (5 bases). Germline loops: CDR1 SGDLS, CDR2 YYNGEE. Trimming shortened V by 0 bases and J by 4 bases, and 12 bases separated the two germline ends. This CDR3 region has 15 residues. The CDR3 nucleotides are TGTGCCAGCAGCGTAGAGGGCAGGGTTGCAGATACGCAGTATTTT. As protein: CASSVEGRVADTQYF.

V and J are TRBV27 and TRBJ1-1; D gene uncertain. The CDR3 covers 13 residues. Trimming left V 3 bases short and J 1 base short, with 6 bases between. Germline V gene lookup returns CDR1 MNHEY and CDR2 SMNVEV (reference sequence). The CDR3 reads CASSFVGNTEAFF. The CDR3 DNA sequence: TGTGCCAGCAGTTTCGTTGGGAACACTGAAGCTTTCTTT.

This clone was found a few times. This rearrangement joins TRBV6-4 to TRBJ1-5; a possible D gene is TRBD1 (6 bases). Germline-derived CDR1 and CDR2 are MRHNA and SNTAGT. The V gene lost 0 bases and the J gene lost 3 bases, with 18 bases spanning the gap. CDR3 length: 18 amino acids. The chain's CDR3 is CASSDSGKGVIDNQPQHF. The DNA for the CDR3 is TGTGCCAGCAGTGACTCAGGCAAGGGGGTGATAGACAATCAGCCCCAGCATTTT.

The rearrangement uses TRBV30 and TRBJ2-1; D might be TRBD2 (7 bases). CDR3 size: 17 residues. Germline CDR1 and CDR2: GTSNPN and SVGIG (reference sequence). V was cut by 3 bases and J by 2 bases, with 20 bases left in between. The CDR3 sequence: CAWRGGARERAYNEQFF. The CDR3 DNA reads TGTGCCTGGAGAGGGGGGGCGAGGGAGAGGGCCTACAATGAGCAGTTCTTC.

This chain joins TRBV6-1 and TRBJ2-1; 12 bases fit TRBD2. The CDR3 has 16 amino acids. The V segment lost 4 bases and the J segment 6 bases; nucleotides outside the gene matches: 7. CDR1 and CDR2 (germline): MNHNS, SASEGT. The CDR3 DNA follows: TGTGCCAGCAGTGCCCAGACTAGCGGGGGCCTCAATGAGCAGTTCTTC. Residues: CASSAQTSGGLNEQFF.

V usage is TRBV30 and J usage is TRBJ2-6; no clear D. The CDR3 is 12 residues long. Trimming pared 4 bases from V and 0 bases from J, leaving 1 base between. Germline loops: CDR1 GTSNPN, CDR2 SVGIG (reference sequence). The DNA for the CDR3 is TGTGCCTGGACCTCTGGGGCCAACGTCCTGACTTTC. This translates into CAWTSGANVLTF.

A single count supports this clone. This chain uses TRBV28 with TRBJ2-5; 10 nucleotides line up with TRBD2. This CDR3 is 13 amino acids long. V lost 3 bases, J lost 5 bases, and 0 bases stayed unmatched. Germline V lookup: CDR1 MDHEN, CDR2 SYDVKM. CDR3 coding DNA: TGTGCCAGCAGTTTTAGCGGGAGGGAGACCCAGTACTTC. It is translated as CASSFSGRETQYF.

This clone showed up just once. The chain's CDR3 is CASSPPGTSGNREQYF. The DNA for the CDR3 is TGTGCCAGCAGCCCCCCGGGGACTAGCGGGAATCGGGAGCAGTACTTC. The V and J genes are TRBV9 and TRBJ2-7; TRBD2 matches 13 bases. Germline lookup yields CDR1 SGDLS and CDR2 YYNGEE. Trimming took 4 bases from V and 7 from J; bases not matched to a gene: 11. CDR3 length: 16 amino acids.

V is TRBV11-2 and J is TRBJ1-1, with 7 bases identical to TRBD1. CDR3 length equals 15 residues. V lost 4 bases, J lost 0 bases, and 5 bases stayed unmatched. Germline V CDR1 and CDR2: SGHAT, FQNNGV. CDR3 region: CASSSQQGLNTEAFF. CDR3 DNA sequence: TGTGCCAGCAGCTCCCAACAGGGGCTGAACACTGAAGCTTTCTTT.

The genes are TRBV2 and TRBJ2-7; D possibly uses TRBD1 or TRBD2 (5 bases each). The length of the CDR3 is 12 residues. CDR1 and CDR2 (germline): SNHLY, FYNNEI. The germline V and J ends were trimmed by 8 bases and 9 bases, with 17 bases remaining between them. CDR3 sequence: CASASEGLGQYF. CDR3 coding DNA: TGTGCCAGCGCTAGTGAGGGGCTGGGGCAGTACTTC.

This chain connects TRBV7-2 to TRBJ1-3, with TRBD1 identical over 9 bases. The V segment lost 5 bases and the J segment 4 bases; nucleotides outside the gene matches: 3. The V gene's germline CDR1 is SGHTA and CDR2 FQGNSA. The CDR3 loop spans 14 amino acids. Here the CDR3 DNA reads TGTGCCAGCAGCGGGACAGGGCTAGGAAACACCATATATTTT. Translating it yields CASSGTGLGNTIYF.

The genes are TRBV5-1 and TRBJ2-5; D uncertain. V was shortened by 4 bases and J by 0 bases, with 7 bases between the two germline ends. Germline-derived CDR1 and CDR2 are SGHRS and YFSETQ. The CDR3 is made up of 13 amino acids. CDR3 amino acids: CASSAGHQETQYF. The CDR3 bases are TGCGCCAGCAGCGCCGGACACCAAGAGACCCAGTACTTC.

In nucleotides, the CDR3 is TGTGCCAGCAGCTTAGGAATGGGCGCCGCCGGCTCCTACGAGCAGTACTTC. It translates to CASSLGMGAAGSYEQYF. This sequence joins TRBV11-2 and TRBJ2-7; no clear D gene. V was shortened by 1 base and J by 0 bases, with 16 bases between the two germline ends. The CDR3 loop spans 17 amino acids. Germline loops: CDR1 SGHAT, CDR2 FQNNGV.

In its sample, this clone was seen a few times. This chain uses TRBV18 with TRBJ1-3; D may be TRBD1 (5 bases). V was cut by 5 bases and J by 0 bases, with 17 bases left in between. Germline CDR1 reads KGHSH; CDR2 reads LQKENI. There are 17 residues in the CDR3. In DNA form, the CDR3 reads TGTGCCAGCTCAACAAATGACAGCCCATTCTCTGGAAACACCATATATTTT. Amino acids: CASSTNDSPFSGNTIYF.

This clone was observed a few times. The chain recombines TRBV19 with TRBJ2-5; 8 bases agree with TRBD2. V lost 3 bases and J lost 7; bases outside the gene matches: 4. This CDR3 region has 13 residues. CDR1 is LNHDA, CDR2 SQIVND, per germline (reference sequence). CDR3 in DNA: TGTGCCAGTAGTATGAGCGGGAGAGCGACCCAGTACTTC. Residues: CASSMSGRATQYF.

This clone was observed a handful of times. V and J are TRBV7-8 and TRBJ2-7, with 8 positions matching TRBD1. Germline-derived CDR1 and CDR2 are SGHVS and FQNEAQ. There are 17 residues in the CDR3. J gave up 4 bases and V 5 bases, and 16 bases lay outside the gene matches. CDR3 in DNA: TGTGCCAGCAGCCCCCAAGCACCGGGACAGGCGAGATACGAGCAGTACTTC. It specifies CASSPQAPGQARYEQYF.

The chain recombines TRBV7-9 with TRBJ2-1, with a tentative D call TRBD2 (6 bases). V dropped 4 bases and J dropped 7 bases, with 17 bases sitting between them. The CDR3 consists of 15 residues. Germline V gene lookup returns CDR1 SEHNR and CDR2 FQNEAQ (reference sequence). The DNA for the CDR3 is TGTGCCAGCAGCTCCCAACCGGGAGTGGGAAATGAGCAGTTCTTC. It yields the protein CASSSQPGVGNEQFF.